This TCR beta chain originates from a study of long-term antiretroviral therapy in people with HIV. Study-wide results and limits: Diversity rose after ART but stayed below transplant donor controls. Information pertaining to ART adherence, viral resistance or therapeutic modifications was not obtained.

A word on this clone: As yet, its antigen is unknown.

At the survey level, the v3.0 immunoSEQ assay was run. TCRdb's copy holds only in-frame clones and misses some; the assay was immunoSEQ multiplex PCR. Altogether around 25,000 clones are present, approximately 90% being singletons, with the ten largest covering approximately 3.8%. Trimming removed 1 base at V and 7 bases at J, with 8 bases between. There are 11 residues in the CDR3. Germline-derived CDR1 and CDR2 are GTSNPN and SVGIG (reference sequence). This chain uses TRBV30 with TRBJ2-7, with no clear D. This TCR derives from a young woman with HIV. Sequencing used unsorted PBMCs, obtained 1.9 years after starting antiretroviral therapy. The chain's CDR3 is CAWSALREQYF. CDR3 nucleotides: TGTGCCTGGAGTGCCCTGAGAGAGCAGTACTTC.